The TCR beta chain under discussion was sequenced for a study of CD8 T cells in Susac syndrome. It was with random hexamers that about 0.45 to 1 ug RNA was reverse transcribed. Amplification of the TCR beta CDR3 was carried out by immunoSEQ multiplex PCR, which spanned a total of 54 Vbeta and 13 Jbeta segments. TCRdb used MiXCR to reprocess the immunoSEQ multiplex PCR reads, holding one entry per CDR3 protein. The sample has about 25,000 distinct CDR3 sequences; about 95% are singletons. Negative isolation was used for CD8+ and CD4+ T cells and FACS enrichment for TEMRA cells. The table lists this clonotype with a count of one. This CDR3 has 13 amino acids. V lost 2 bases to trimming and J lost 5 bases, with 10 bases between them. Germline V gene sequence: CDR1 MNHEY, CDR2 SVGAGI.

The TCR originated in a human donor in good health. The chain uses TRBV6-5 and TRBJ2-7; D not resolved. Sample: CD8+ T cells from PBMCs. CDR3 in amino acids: CASSYGPINEQYF. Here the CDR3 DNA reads TGTGCCAGCAGTTACGGACCCATAAACGAGCAGTACTTC.